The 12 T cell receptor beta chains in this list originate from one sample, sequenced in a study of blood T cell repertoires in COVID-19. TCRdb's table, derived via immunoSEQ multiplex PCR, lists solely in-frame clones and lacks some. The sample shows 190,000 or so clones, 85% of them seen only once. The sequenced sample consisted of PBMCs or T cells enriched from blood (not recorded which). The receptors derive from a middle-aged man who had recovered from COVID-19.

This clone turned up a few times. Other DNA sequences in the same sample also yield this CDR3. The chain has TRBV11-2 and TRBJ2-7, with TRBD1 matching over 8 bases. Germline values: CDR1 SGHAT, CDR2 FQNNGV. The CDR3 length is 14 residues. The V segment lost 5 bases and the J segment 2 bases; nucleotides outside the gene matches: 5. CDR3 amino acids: CASSLGQGAYEQYF. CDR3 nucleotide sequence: TGTGCCAGCAGCCTCGGACAGGGCGCCTACGAGCAGTACTTC. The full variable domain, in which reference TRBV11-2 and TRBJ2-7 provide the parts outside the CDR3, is EAGVAQSPRYKIIEKRQSVAFWCNPISGHATLYWYQQILGQGPKLLIQFQNNGVVDDSQLPKDRFSAERLKGVDSTLKIQPAKLEDSAVYLCASSLGQGAYEQYFGPGTRLTVT.

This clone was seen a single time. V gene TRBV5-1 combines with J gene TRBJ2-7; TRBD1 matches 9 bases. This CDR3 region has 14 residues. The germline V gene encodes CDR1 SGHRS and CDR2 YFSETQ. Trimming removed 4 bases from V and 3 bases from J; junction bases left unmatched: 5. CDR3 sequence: CASSLGTGNYEQYF. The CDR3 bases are TGCGCCAGCAGCCTAGGGACAGGGAACTACGAGCAGTACTTC. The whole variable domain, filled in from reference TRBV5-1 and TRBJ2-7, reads KAGVTQTPRYLIKTRGQQVTLSCSPISGHRSVSWYQQTPGQGLQFLFEYFSETQRNKGNFPGRFSGRQFSNSRSEMNVSTLELGDSALYLCASSLGTGNYEQYFGPGTRLTVT.

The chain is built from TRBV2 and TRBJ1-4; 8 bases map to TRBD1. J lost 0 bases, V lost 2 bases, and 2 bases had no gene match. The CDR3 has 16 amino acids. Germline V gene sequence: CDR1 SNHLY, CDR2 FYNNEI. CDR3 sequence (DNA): TGTGCCAGCAGTGAACTACAGGGGGCAACTAATGAAAAACTGTTTTTT. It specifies CASSELQGATNEKLFF.

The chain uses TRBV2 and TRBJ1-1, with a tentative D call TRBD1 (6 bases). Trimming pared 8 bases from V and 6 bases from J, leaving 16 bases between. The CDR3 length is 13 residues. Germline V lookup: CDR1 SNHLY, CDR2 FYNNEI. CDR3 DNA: TGTGCCAGCGGGGACGGGGGGCCCCCTGAAGCTTTCTTT. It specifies CASGDGGPPEAFF.

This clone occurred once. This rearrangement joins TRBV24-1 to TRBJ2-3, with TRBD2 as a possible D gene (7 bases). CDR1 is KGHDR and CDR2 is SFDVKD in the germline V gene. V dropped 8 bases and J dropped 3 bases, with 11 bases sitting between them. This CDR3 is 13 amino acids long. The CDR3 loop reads CATKRGGTDTQYF. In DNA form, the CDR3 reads TGTGCCACCAAAAGGGGGGGAACAGATACGCAGTATTTT.

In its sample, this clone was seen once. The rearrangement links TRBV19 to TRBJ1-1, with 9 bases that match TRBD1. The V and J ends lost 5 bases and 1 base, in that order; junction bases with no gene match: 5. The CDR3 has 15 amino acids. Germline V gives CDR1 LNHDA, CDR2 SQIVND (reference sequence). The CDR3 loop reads CASSLEGQGNTEAFF. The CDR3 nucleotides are TGTGCCAGTAGTTTGGAGGGACAGGGGAACACTGAAGCTTTCTTT.

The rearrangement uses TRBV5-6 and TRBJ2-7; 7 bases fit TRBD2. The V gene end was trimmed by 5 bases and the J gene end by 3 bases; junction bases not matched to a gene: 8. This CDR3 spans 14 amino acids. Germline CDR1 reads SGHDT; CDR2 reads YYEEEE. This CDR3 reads CASRRGERGYEQYF. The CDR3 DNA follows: TGTGCCAGCAGACGGGGGGAGCGAGGCTACGAGCAGTACTTC.

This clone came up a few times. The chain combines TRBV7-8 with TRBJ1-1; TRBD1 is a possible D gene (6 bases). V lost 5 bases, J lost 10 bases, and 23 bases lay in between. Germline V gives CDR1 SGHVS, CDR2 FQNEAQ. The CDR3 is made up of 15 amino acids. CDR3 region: CASSATGHPFLGAFF. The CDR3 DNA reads TGTGCCAGCAGCGCTACGGGACACCCCTTCCTGGGAGCTTTCTTT.

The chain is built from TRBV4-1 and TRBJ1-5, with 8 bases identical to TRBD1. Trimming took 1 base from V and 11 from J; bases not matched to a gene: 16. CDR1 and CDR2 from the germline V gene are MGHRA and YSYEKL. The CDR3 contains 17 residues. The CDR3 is CASSQVEGQGPLGTQHF. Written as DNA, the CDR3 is TGCGCCAGCAGCCAAGTGGAAGGACAGGGCCCGCTGGGGACCCAGCATTTT.

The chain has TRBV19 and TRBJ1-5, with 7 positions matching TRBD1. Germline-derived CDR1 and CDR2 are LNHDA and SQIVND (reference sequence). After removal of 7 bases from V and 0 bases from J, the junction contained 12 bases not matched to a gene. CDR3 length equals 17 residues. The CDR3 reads CASKRGRGMISNQPQHF. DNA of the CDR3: TGTGCCAGTAAAAGGGGGCGAGGTATGATTAGCAATCAGCCCCAGCATTTT.

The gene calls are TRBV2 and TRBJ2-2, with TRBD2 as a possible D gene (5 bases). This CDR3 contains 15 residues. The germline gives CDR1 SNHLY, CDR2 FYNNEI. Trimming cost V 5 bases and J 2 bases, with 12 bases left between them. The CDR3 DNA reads TGTGCCAGCAGTTTAACGACTACTAACACCGGGGAGCTGTTTTTT. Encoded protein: CASSLTTTNTGELFF.

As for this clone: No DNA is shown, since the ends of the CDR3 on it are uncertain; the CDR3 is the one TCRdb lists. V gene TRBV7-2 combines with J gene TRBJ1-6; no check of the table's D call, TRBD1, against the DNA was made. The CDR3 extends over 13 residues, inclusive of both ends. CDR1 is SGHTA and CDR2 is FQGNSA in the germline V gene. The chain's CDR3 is CASSVGYGAGFHF.